One and the same sample provided the 24 T cell receptor beta chains below, sequenced in a study of T cell responses to AZD1222 COVID-19 vaccine. Generated by immunoSEQ multiplex PCR, the TCRdb table keeps only in-frame clones and is missing some. The table records approximately 90,000 clones, 80% to 90% of them present only once. The sample here was peripheral blood, taken on day 0 of AZD1222 vaccination. These receptors were taken from an adult in good health.

This chain joins TRBV6-5 and TRBJ2-7; D is unclear. Per germline, CDR1 MNHEY and CDR2 SVGAGI. The CDR3 has 15 amino acids. Trimming took 2 bases from V and 2 from J, leaving 13 bases between them. CDR3 protein: CASSYGFVQPYEQYF. The DNA for the CDR3 is TGTGCCAGCAGTTACGGTTTCGTGCAACCCTACGAGCAGTACTTC.

This clone was observed a single time. The chain couples TRBV24-1 to TRBJ1-2, with TRBD1 as a possible D gene (5 bases). Germline V gene data show CDR1 as KGHDR and CDR2 as SFDVKD. The CDR3 has 16 residues. Trimming cost V 2 bases and J 4 bases, with 16 bases left between them. Written as DNA, the CDR3 is TGTGCCACCAGTGATTCCACAGGCGATGGTATCTATGGCTACACCTTC. Encoded protein: CATSDSTGDGIYGYTF.

The CDR3 spells CASSQGRNYEQYF. The CDR3 DNA is TGCGCCAGCAGCCAAGGGCGTAACTACGAGCAGTACTTC. The chain combines TRBV5-1 with TRBJ2-7, with D uncertain. The V end lost 4 bases, the J end lost 3 bases, and 11 bases lay between the germline ends. The CDR3 covers 13 residues. Germline values: CDR1 SGHRS, CDR2 YFSETQ. The whole variable domain, filled in from reference TRBV5-1 and TRBJ2-7, reads KAGVTQTPRYLIKTRGQQVTLSCSPISGHRSVSWYQQTPGQGLQFLFEYFSETQRNKGNFPGRFSGRQFSNSRSEMNVSTLELGDSALYLCASSQGRNYEQYFGPGTRLTVT.

This chain links TRBV3-1 (or the pseudogene TRBV3-2) with TRBJ2-7; 9 bases are a match to TRBD2. The CDR3 is 16 residues long. Germline V gene lookup returns CDR1 LGHDT and CDR2 YNNKEL (reference sequence). J lost 0 bases, V lost 1 base, and 4 bases had no gene match. The CDR3 DNA is TGTGCCAGCAGCCAAGCCGTTAGCGGGAGCTCCTACGAGCAGTACTTC. It yields the protein CASSQAVSGSSYEQYF.

J is TRBJ1-3 and V is TRBV3-1 (or the pseudogene TRBV3-2), with D hard to call. The CDR3 loop spans 15 amino acids. CDR1 is LGHDT and CDR2 is YNNKEL in the germline V gene (reference sequence). Trimming pared 0 bases from V and 0 bases from J, leaving 6 bases between. The CDR3 sequence is CASSQEYLSGNTIYF. The CDR3 DNA reads TGTGCCAGCAGCCAAGAATACCTCTCTGGAAACACCATATATTTT.

The gene calls are TRBV18 and TRBJ1-1; D may be TRBD1 (6 bases). The CDR3 has 13 amino acids. Germline V CDR1 and CDR2: KGHSH, LQKENI. Trimming took 1 base from V and 6 from J, leaving 9 bases between them. CDR3 sequence reads: CASSPLEGAEAFF. The CDR3 nucleotides are TGTGCCAGCTCACCACTCGAGGGGGCTGAAGCTTTCTTT.

The chain joins TRBV7-9 to TRBJ2-1; D possibly corresponds to TRBD2 (6 bases). Trimming left V 5 bases short and J 10 bases short, with 12 bases between. From germline, CDR1 is SEHNR and CDR2 FQNEAQ (reference sequence). This CDR3 has 12 residues. CDR3 sequence reads: CASSATLAEQFF. CDR3 nucleotides: TGTGCCAGCAGCGCCACCCTAGCGGAGCAGTTCTTC.

The V gene is TRBV29-1, the J gene TRBJ2-2; no reliable D call. This CDR3 comprises 14 residues. V shed 2 bases and J shed 4 bases, with 11 bases lying between them. CDR1 SQVTM and CDR2 ANQGSEA come from the germline V gene. The CDR3 spells CSVESEGPTGELFF. The CDR3 DNA reads as TGCAGCGTTGAATCAGAAGGGCCCACCGGGGAGCTGTTTTTT.

The rearrangement joins TRBV14 to TRBJ1-1; D is ambiguous. From germline, CDR1 is SGHDN and CDR2 FVKESK. Trimming took 2 bases from V and 7 from J, leaving 8 bases between them. The CDR3 length is 12 residues. As DNA, the CDR3 is TGTGCCAGCAGCCAATCCCAGGTTGAAGCTTTCTTT. Translation: CASSQSQVEAFF.

The rearrangement uses TRBV6-5 and TRBJ1-2; unclear D gene. V dropped 7 bases and J dropped 1 base, with 10 bases sitting between them. CDR1 MNHEY and CDR2 SVGAGI come from the germline V gene. This CDR3 region has 13 residues. The CDR3 spells CASTATSNYGYTF. In DNA, the CDR3 is TGTGCCAGCACCGCGACAAGTAACTATGGCTACACCTTC.

The chain links TRBV6-5 to TRBJ1-1, with unresolved D. The CDR3 totals 15 residues. Germline lookup yields CDR1 MNHEY and CDR2 SVGAGI. V lost 4 bases and J lost 0, with 12 bases in between. This CDR3 is CASSFRPLMNTEAFF. CDR3 DNA: TGTGCCAGCAGTTTTAGGCCACTAATGAACACTGAAGCTTTCTTT.

This chain's CDR3 is CASRPPTGGTEKLFF. The CDR3 bases are TGTGCCAGCAGACCCCCCACAGGGGGTACTGAAAAACTGTTTTTT. The rearrangement uses TRBV6-5 and TRBJ1-4; 8 nucleotides line up with TRBD1. There are 15 residues in the CDR3. The germline V gene encodes CDR1 MNHEY and CDR2 SVGAGI. Trimming took 6 bases from V and 7 from J; bases not matched to a gene: 10.

The J gene is TRBJ1-2, the V gene TRBV3-1 (or the pseudogene TRBV3-2), with 8 positions matching TRBD1. The CDR3 loop spans 13 amino acids. V lost 4 bases to trimming and J lost 5 bases; unmatched junction nucleotides: 3. The germline CDR1 and CDR2 sequences are LGHDT and YNNKEL (reference sequence). The DNA for the CDR3 is TGTGCCAGCAGCCCTAGACAGGGGTATGGCTACACCTTC. Its protein is CASSPRQGYGYTF.

The rearrangement links TRBV5-4 to TRBJ2-2; no clear D. Germline CDR1 is SGHNT and CDR2 is YYREEE (reference sequence). Deletions cut 0 bases from V and 2 bases from J, with 8 bases between. This CDR3 region has 15 residues. CDR3 nucleotide sequence: TGTGCCAGCAGCTTGGATTTGGATAACACCGGGGAGCTGTTTTTT. Translating gives CASSLDLDNTGELFF. Complete variable domain (other parts from reference TRBV5-4 and TRBJ2-2): ETGVTQSPTHLIKTRGQQVTLRCSSQSGHNTVSWYQQALGQGPQFIFQYYREEENGRGNFPPRFSGLQFPNYSSELNVNALELDDSALYLCASSLDLDNTGELFFGEGSRLTVL.

The chain is built from TRBV20-1 and TRBJ2-1; D remains unclear. Per the germline V gene, CDR1 is DFQATT and CDR2 is SNEGSKA (reference sequence). The CDR3 has 11 residues. Trimming removed 5 bases from V and 9 bases from J, with 11 bases in between. CDR3 region: CSAPSHPEQFF. In DNA, the CDR3 is TGCAGTGCTCCCAGTCATCCTGAGCAGTTCTTC.

This clone was seen just once. The chain carries TRBV10-3 and TRBJ1-5; TRBD1 might be the D (6 bases). This CDR3 region has 14 residues. Looked up from germline, CDR1 is ENHRY and CDR2 is SYGVKD. Deletions cut 4 bases from V and 4 bases from J, with 11 bases between. The CDR3 DNA sequence: TGTGCCATCAGTGTGGGCCAGGGGAATCAGCCCCAGCATTTT. It codes for CAISVGQGNQPQHF.

In this sample, this clone turned up once. The CDR3 DNA sequence: TGTGCCAGCAGCCGAACAAGGGACAACTATGGCTACACCTTC. Translating it yields CASSRTRDNYGYTF. V is TRBV27 and J is TRBJ1-2, with D maybe TRBD1 (5 bases). Germline V gene lookup returns CDR1 MNHEY and CDR2 SMNVEV (reference sequence). The CDR3 is 14 amino acids. V shed 6 bases and J shed 2 bases, with 13 bases lying between them.

This chain uses TRBV7-3 with TRBJ2-2, with D perhaps matching TRBD1 (5 bases). This CDR3 spans 13 amino acids. V was pared by 8 bases and J by 0 bases, with 7 bases between. The V gene's germline CDR1 is SGHTA and CDR2 FQGTGA. This CDR3 reads CASSQANTGELFF. The CDR3 region has the DNA TGTGCCAGCTCACAGGCGAACACCGGGGAGCTGTTTTTT. The entire variable domain, with the rest obtained from reference TRBV7-3 and TRBJ2-2, is as follows: GAGVSQTPSNKVTEKGKYVELRCDPISGHTALYWYRQSLGQGPEFLIYFQGTGAADDSGLPNDRFFAVRPEGSVSTLKIQRTERGDSAVYLCASSQANTGELFFGEGSRLTVL.

V is TRBV28 and J is TRBJ2-1; 7 bases line up with TRBD1. This CDR3 is built from 17 residues. Per the germline V gene, CDR1 is MDHEN and CDR2 is SYDVKM. Trimming took 10 bases from V and 1 from J; bases not matched to a gene: 16. Written as DNA, the CDR3 is TGTGCCACCGGACAGGTCTTGGCTTGGGATTCCTACAATGAGCAGTTCTTC. Translating it yields CATGQVLAWDSYNEQFF. Based on the CDR3 plus reference TRBV28 and TRBJ2-1, the full variable domain is DVKVTQSSRYLVKRTGEKVFLECVQDMDHENMFWYRQDPGLGLRLIYFSYDVKMKEKGDIPEGYSVSREKKERFSLILESASTNQTSMYLCATGQVLAWDSYNEQFFGPGTRLTVL.

This sequence joins TRBV24-1 and TRBJ2-6; D perhaps matches TRBD2 (6 bases). Trimming took off 5 bases at V and 0 bases at J, with 13 bases between the two ends. CDR3 size: 17 residues. Germline V gene lookup returns CDR1 KGHDR and CDR2 SFDVKD. The CDR3 protein is CATSAGTPRSGANVLTF. CDR3 coding DNA: TGTGCCACCAGTGCCGGGACTCCCCGCTCTGGGGCCAACGTCCTGACTTTC.

The rearrangement links TRBV7-9 to TRBJ2-7; TRBD2 matches 8 bases. Germline V gene sequence: CDR1 SEHNR, CDR2 FQNEAQ (reference sequence). V shed 5 bases, J shed 3 bases, and the junction held 12 bases outside the gene matches. The CDR3 has 16 amino acids. CDR3 nucleotide sequence: TGTGCCAGCAGCGAACCCCGCCCGACTAGCGACTACGAGCAGTACTTC. Its translation: CASSEPRPTSDYEQYF.

The chain uses TRBV11-2 and TRBJ1-3; 7 bases line up with TRBD1. CDR3 length: 16 amino acids. Germline CDR1 SGHAT, CDR2 FQNNGV. V was clipped by 5 bases and J by 2 bases; unmatched bases: 9. CDR3 sequence (DNA): TGTGCCAGCAGCCAAGGACAGGCGGCGACTGGAAACACCATATATTTT. Translating gives CASSQGQAATGNTIYF.

V is TRBV28 and J is TRBJ2-7, with 7 bases matching TRBD2. The germline V gene has CDR1 MDHEN and CDR2 SYDVKM. The ends lost 4 bases at V and 4 bases at J; junction bases unmatched: 13. The CDR3 runs 16 residues. Here the CDR3 DNA reads TGTGCCAGCAGTTATTGGGCGGCGGGAGATTCATACGAGCAGTACTTC. Protein: CASSYWAAGDSYEQYF.

V is TRBV28 and J is TRBJ1-1; D remains unclear. Germline values: CDR1 MDHEN, CDR2 SYDVKM. The CDR3 spans 13 residues. V was shortened by 4 bases and J by 10 bases, with 16 bases between the two germline ends. The CDR3 coding sequence is TGTGCCAGCAGTTCCGCTTGGTTCCTAGGAGCTTTCTTT. Translating gives CASSSAWFLGAFF.